This T cell receptor (beta chain) was captured by sequencing in a study of CD8+ T cells in alopecia areata. In the study overall: Tofacitinib administration to treated patients was oral, at 5 to 10 mg twice daily.

RNA was extracted and reverse transcribed into cDNA as the sequencing template. The assay was immunoSEQ multiplex PCR, and TCRdb's table has in-frame clones only and misses some. There are approximately 140,000 clones in the sample; 87% occur only once, and over 12% lies in the top ten. This clone has just one count. Antigen unknown. Germline V gene sequence: CDR1 SGHNT, CDR2 YYREEE (reference sequence). The CDR3 extends over 15 amino acids. Trimming stripped 0 bases from V and 2 bases from J, with 10 bases between. Lesional scalp punch biopsies and peripheral blood came from alopecia areata patients. General study findings and limits: Possibly as an HLA-related effect, TCR sharing across patients appeared less clear than in mice.

The sequencing used CD8+ T cells sorted from blood, collected at week 0. The gene calls are TRBV5-4 and TRBJ2-3; no firm D call. The clonotype comes from a human donor with alopecia areata. The CDR3 DNA sequence: TGTGCCAGCAGCTTGGTCGGGTTAACCACAGATACGCAGTATTTT. It is translated as CASSLVGLTTDTQYF.